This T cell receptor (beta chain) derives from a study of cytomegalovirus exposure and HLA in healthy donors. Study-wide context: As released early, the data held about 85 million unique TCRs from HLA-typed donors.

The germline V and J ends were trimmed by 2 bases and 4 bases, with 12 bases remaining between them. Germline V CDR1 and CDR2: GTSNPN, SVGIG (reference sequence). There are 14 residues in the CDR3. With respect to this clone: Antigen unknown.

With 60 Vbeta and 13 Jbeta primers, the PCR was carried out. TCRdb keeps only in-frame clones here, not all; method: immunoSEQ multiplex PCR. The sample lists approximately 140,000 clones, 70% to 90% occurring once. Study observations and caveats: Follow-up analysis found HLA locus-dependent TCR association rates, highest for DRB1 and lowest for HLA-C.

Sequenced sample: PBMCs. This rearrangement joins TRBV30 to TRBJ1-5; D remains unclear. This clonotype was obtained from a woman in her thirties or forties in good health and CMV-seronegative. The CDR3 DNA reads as TGTGCCTGGAGTCGGACGCGGGAAAATCAGCCCCAGCATTTT. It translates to CAWSRTRENQPQHF.